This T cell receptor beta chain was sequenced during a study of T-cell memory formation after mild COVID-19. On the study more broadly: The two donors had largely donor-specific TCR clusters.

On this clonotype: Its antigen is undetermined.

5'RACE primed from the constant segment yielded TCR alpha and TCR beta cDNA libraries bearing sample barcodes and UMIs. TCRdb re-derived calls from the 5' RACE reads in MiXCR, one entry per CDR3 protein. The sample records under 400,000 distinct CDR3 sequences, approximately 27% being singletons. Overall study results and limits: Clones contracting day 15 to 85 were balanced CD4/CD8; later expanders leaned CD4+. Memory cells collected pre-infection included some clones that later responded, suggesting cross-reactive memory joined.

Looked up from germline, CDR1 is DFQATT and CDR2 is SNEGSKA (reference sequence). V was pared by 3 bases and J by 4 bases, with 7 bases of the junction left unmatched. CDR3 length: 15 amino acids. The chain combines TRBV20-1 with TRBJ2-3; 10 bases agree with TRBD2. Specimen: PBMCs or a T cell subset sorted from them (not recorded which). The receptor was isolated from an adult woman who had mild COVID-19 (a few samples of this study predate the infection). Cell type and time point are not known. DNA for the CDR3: TGCAGTGCTAGGTGGTTAGCGGGAGGTCCAGATACGCAGTATTTT. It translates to CSARWLAGGPDTQYF.